One and the same sample provided the 9 T cell receptor beta chains below, sequenced in a study of radiation and T cells in renal cell carcinoma. Time point here: blood 2 weeks post-SBRT. Treatment meaning: 15 Gy SBRT to primary tumor, nephrectomy 4 weeks later. Clones were sequenced by immunoSEQ multiplex PCR, and TCRdb holds only the in-frame ones, with some missing. Among about 150,000 clones listed, roughly 87% were seen once. The specimen comprised blood, sampled from a patient whose treatment included radiotherapy and nephrectomy. Source of these receptors: a woman in her forties or fifties with renal cell carcinoma.

This rearrangement joins TRBV12-5 to TRBJ1-1; 9 nucleotides match TRBD1. The V segment lost 3 bases and the J segment 0 bases; nucleotides outside the gene matches: 5. Germline V gene sequence: CDR1 LGHNT, CDR2 FRNRAP. This CDR3 has 16 residues. The CDR3 nucleotides read TGTGCTAGTGGTTTTCTGACAGGGGGAATGAACACTGAAGCTTTCTTT. Its translation: CASGFLTGGMNTEAFF.

This rearrangement joins TRBV2 to TRBJ2-7; TRBD1 agrees at 10 bases. This CDR3 region has 14 residues. The V gene end was trimmed by 6 bases and the J gene end by 7 bases; junction bases not matched to a gene: 9. The germline gives CDR1 SNHLY, CDR2 FYNNEI. The CDR3 here is CASSIRQGAREQYF. In nucleotides, the CDR3 is TGTGCCAGCAGCATTCGACAGGGGGCCAGGGAGCAGTACTTC.

The rearrangement joins TRBV11-2 to TRBJ1-4; the match to TRBD1 covers 8 bases. Unmatched junction bases numbered 3, after V lost 4 bases and J lost 8 bases. This CDR3 spans 13 amino acids. CDR1 and CDR2 (germline): SGHAT, FQNNGV. The CDR3 spells CASSYRTGEKLFF. CDR3 coding DNA: TGTGCCAGCAGCTACAGGACAGGGGAAAAACTGTTTTTT.

This sequence joins TRBV7-2 and TRBJ2-3; TRBD2 agrees at 7 bases. Looked up from germline, CDR1 is SGHTA and CDR2 is FQGNSA. Trimming at V came to 1 base and at J to 4 bases, leaving 5 bases not matched to a gene. The CDR3 has 15 amino acids. The CDR3 spells CASSLVGGSADTQYF. The CDR3 DNA follows: TGTGCCAGCAGCTTAGTCGGGGGGTCGGCAGATACGCAGTATTTT. Full variable domain (rest looked up from reference TRBV7-2 and TRBJ2-3): GAGVSQSPSNKVTEKGKDVELRCDPISGHTALYWYRQSLGQGLEFLIYFQGNSAPDKSGLPSDRFSAERTGGSVSTLTIQRTQQEDSAVYLCASSLVGGSADTQYFGPGTRLTVL.

There are many counts of this clone. This rearrangement joins TRBV11-2 to TRBJ1-2, with D hard to call. From germline, CDR1 is SGHAT and CDR2 FQNNGV. The ends were cut back, 0 bases at V and 2 bases at J, with 10 bases in the middle. The CDR3 is made up of 15 amino acids. CDR3 DNA: TGTGCCAGCAGCTTAGATCGGGTCCTCAACTATGGCTACACCTTC. Translated, it gives CASSLDRVLNYGYTF.

This clone appeared once. V gene TRBV4-2 combines with J gene TRBJ2-1; D is unclear. V dropped 1 base and J dropped 0 bases, with 7 bases sitting between them. The germline CDR1 and CDR2 sequences are LGHNA and YNFKEQ. CDR3 length: 15 residues. CDR3 DNA sequence: TGTGCCAGCAGCCAAGGAGACGGCTCCTACAATGAGCAGTTCTTC. Translation: CASSQGDGSYNEQFF.

This clone was recorded once. The chain uses TRBV9 and TRBJ1-2, with D unclear. The CDR3 consists of 14 residues. V was pared by 0 bases and J by 3 bases, with 9 bases between. Germline V gene sequence: CDR1 SGDLS, CDR2 YYNGEE. The CDR3 nucleotides are TGTGCCAGCAGCGTAGATACTAGGGACTATGGCTACACCTTC. Translating it yields CASSVDTRDYGYTF.

This clone was counted a few times. The V gene is TRBV5-8, the J gene TRBJ1-4, with D unclear. The CDR3 runs to 14 residues. V lost 2 bases, J lost 7 bases, and 12 bases lay in between. CDR1 is SGHTS, CDR2 YDEGEE, per germline. CDR3 region: CASSFSGELEKLFF. The CDR3 DNA sequence: TGTGCCAGCAGCTTTTCCGGGGAACTTGAAAAACTGTTTTTT. The whole variable domain, remainder taken from reference TRBV5-8 and TRBJ1-4, is EAGVTQSPTHLIKTRGQQATLRCSPISGHTSVYWYQQALGLGLQFLLWYDEGEERNRGNFPPRFSGRQFPNYSSELNVNALELEDSALYLCASSFSGELEKLFFGSGTQLSVL.

The chain carries TRBV4-2 and TRBJ1-5, with D perhaps TRBD1 (5 bases). Between the trimmed V and J ends, which lost 4 bases and 1 base, there was a span of 11 bases. Per the germline V gene, CDR1 is LGHNA and CDR2 is YNFKEQ. The CDR3 is 15 residues long. CDR3 in amino acids: CASSPSTGSNQPQHF. The CDR3 coding sequence is TGTGCCAGCAGCCCATCAACAGGAAGCAATCAGCCCCAGCATTTT.